This T cell receptor beta chain was identified during a study of shared clonotypes between healthy human individuals. Per germline, CDR1 SGHRS and CDR2 YFSETQ. The V and J ends lost 0 bases and 6 bases, in that order; junction bases with no gene match: 3. The CDR3 consists of 14 residues. Study donors comprised healthy, HIV-negative adults devoid of recent acute infection or vaccination. The donors, all of them Caucasian adults, lived in Nashville, Tennessee. In the CD4+ fraction, cells were divided into CD45RA+ naive and CD45RA-negative memory subsets. Only in-frame clones appear in the TCRdb table, and some are missing; sequencing was by immunoSEQ multiplex PCR. The sample yields approximately 2,300,000 clones, around 93% seen once.

The receptor comes from a man younger than 30 in good health. Some clones in this sample may be carry-over from other donors' samples. The gene calls are TRBV5-1 and TRBJ2-7; 10 positions match TRBD2. Sequencing was done on a sample of naive CD4+ T cells from PBMCs. Noted subset: CD45RA+ positively selected. The CDR3: CASSLGVAGGEQYF. The DNA for the CDR3 is TGCGCCAGCAGCTTGGGGGTAGCGGGAGGCGAGCAGTACTTC.